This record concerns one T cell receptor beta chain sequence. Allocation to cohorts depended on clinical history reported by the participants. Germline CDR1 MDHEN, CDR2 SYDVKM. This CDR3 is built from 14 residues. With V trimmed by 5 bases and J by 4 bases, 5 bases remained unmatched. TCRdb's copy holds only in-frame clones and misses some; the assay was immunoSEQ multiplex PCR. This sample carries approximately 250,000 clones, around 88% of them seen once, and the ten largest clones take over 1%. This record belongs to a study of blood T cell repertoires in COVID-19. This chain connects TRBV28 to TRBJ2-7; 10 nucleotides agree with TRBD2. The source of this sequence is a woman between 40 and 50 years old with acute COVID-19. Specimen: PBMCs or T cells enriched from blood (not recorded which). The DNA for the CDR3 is TGTGCCAGCAGTCCCGGGACTAGCGTATACGAGCAGTACGTC. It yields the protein CASSPGTSVYEQYV.